This is a list of T cell receptor beta chains from one sample in a study of control samples from healthy donors and cancer patients. The method was immunoSEQ multiplex PCR; TCRdb's version includes in-frame clones alone and lacks a portion of them. The sample shows under 200,000 clones, approximately 94% of them seen only once. The source material was blood. Every receptor here comes from a woman aged 40 to 50 in good health. Each CDR3 is given with its conserved first and last residue. A D gene is named only where the DNA matches it firmly. Only part of the rows carry a size: once, few, many, or a class if the clone is expanded.

once TRBJ1-1 TRBV7-9 TRBD1 TGTGCCAGCAGCCCTCCGCGGACAGGGGGGCTCATGAACACTGAAGCTTTCTTT CASSPPRTGGLMNTEAFF
. TRBJ2-2 TRBV9 TRBD1 TGTGCCAGCAGCCCCCGGGACAGACCCGGAACCGGGGAGCTGTTTTTT CASSPRDRPGTGELFF
. TRBJ1-1 TRBV18 . TGTGCCAGCTCACCAATTTGGGGTGAAAACACTGAAGCTTTCTTT CASSPIWGENTEAFF
. TRBJ1-2 TRBV30 . TGTGCCTGGAGTGCCCCGGGCGGTTATGGCTACACCTTC CAWSAPGGYGYTF
. TRBJ2-5 TRBV11-2 TRBD2 TGTGCCAGCAGTCCTCGACTAGCGGGACCGCAAGAGACCCAGTACTTC CASSPRLAGPQETQYF
. TRBJ2-5 TRBV30 TRBD2 TGTGCCTGGATGGAACTAGCGGGACAAGAGACCCAGTACTTC CAWMELAGQETQYF
. TRBJ1-2 TRBV7-2 . TGTGCCAGCAGCTTCTCTAACTATGGCTACACCTTC CASSFSNYGYTF
. TRBJ1-1 TRBV18 . TGTGCCAGCTCACCGTCAGCGGGGCACACTGAAGCTTTCTTT CASSPSAGHTEAFF
. TRBJ1-4 TRBV7-9 . TGTGCCAGCAGCAGCCCCGTTGTGGCAACTAATGAAAAACTGTTTTTT CASSSPVVATNEKLFF
. TRBJ2-5 TRBV3-1/TRBV3-2 . TGTGCCAGCAGCCATCGTGGGGGGTCCCAAGAGACCCAGTACTTC CASSHRGGSQETQYF
. TRBJ1-2 TRBV3-1/TRBV3-2 . TGTGCCAGCGCCGCCCAGGGAAACTATGGCTACACCTTC CASAAQGNYGYTF
. TRBJ1-6 TRBV30 TRBD1 TGTGCCTGGAGGGGGACAGGGCGGAATTCACCCCTCCACTTT CAWRGTGRNSPLHF
. TRBJ1-1 TRBV6-6 . TGTGCCAGCAGTTACTCCCGGAACACTGAAGCTTTCTTT CASSYSRNTEAFF
. TRBJ1-3 TRBV18 . TGTGCCAGCAGGGAGAGCTCTGGAAACACCATATATTTT CASRESSGNTIYF
. TRBJ1-1 TRBV12-3/TRBV12-4 . TGTGCCAGCAGTTGGTTCCCGAACACTGAAGCTTTCTTT CASSWFPNTEAFF
. TRBJ1-2 TRBV15 TRBD1 TGTGCCACCAGCGGTGACAGGGGTGGGTATGGCTACACCTTC CATSGDRGGYGYTF